The 16 T cell receptor beta chains reported below all come from one sample, sequenced in a study of Ad26.COV2.S vaccination and SARS-CoV-2 variants. The assay was immunoSEQ multiplex PCR, and TCRdb's table has in-frame clones only and misses some. The repertoire holds 360,000 or so clones, with approximately 91% as singletons. Described treatment: around 19 received Ad26.COV2.S at low or high dose, single or two shots; 5 received placebo; per-sample allocation not given. On day 63 after the first injection, vaccine and placebo recipients gave samples. Sequencing was performed on peripheral blood, taken in a trial of Ad26.COV2.S vaccine versus placebo. These receptors were obtained from a person aged 18-60 years who received the Ad26.COV2.S COVID-19 vaccine or a placebo.

This chain links TRBV6-2 or TRBV6-3 with TRBJ2-3; the D gene is possibly TRBD2 (5 bases). CDR1 and CDR2 from the germline V gene are MNHEY and SVGEGT. The CDR3 has 17 amino acids. Deletions cut 2 bases from V and 1 base from J, with 16 bases between. The CDR3 DNA reads as TGTGCCAGCAGTTACGGCGGGCGAGGGTCGGGCACAGATACGCAGTATTTT. Translation gives CASSYGGRGSGTDTQYF.

J is TRBJ2-7 and V is TRBV2, with D maybe TRBD2 (5 bases). The length of the CDR3 is 17 residues. Germline assignment: CDR1 SNHLY and CDR2 FYNNEI. Trimming took 2 bases from V and 2 from J, leaving 19 bases between them. The CDR3 here is CASSERALRAGAYEQYF. The DNA of the CDR3 is TGTGCCAGCAGTGAAAGGGCCCTGAGGGCTGGGGCCTACGAGCAGTACTTC.

The chain carries TRBV28 and TRBJ2-7; no reliable D call. The CDR3 consists of 12 residues. Per germline, CDR1 MDHEN and CDR2 SYDVKM. Trimming took 7 bases from V and 3 from J, leaving 10 bases between them. The CDR3 region has the DNA TGTGCCAGCACCGCGGAGAACTACGAGCAGTACTTC. Protein: CASTAENYEQYF.

The V and J genes are TRBV3-1 (or the pseudogene TRBV3-2) and TRBJ1-3; no clear D. V was cut by 0 bases and J by 5 bases, with 8 bases left in between. The CDR3 has 14 residues. The germline CDR1 and CDR2 sequences are LGHDT and YNNKEL (reference sequence). For the CDR3, the DNA is TGTGCCAGCAGCCAAGATGGTTTCCGAAACACCATATATTTT. This gives the protein CASSQDGFRNTIYF.

The count of this clone is one. CDR3 coding DNA: TGTGCCAGCAAATCACCTCGACAGCCCTACGAGCAGTACTTC. Protein sequence: CASKSPRQPYEQYF. This rearrangement joins TRBV2 to TRBJ2-7; possible D gene TRBD1, 5 bases. CDR1 and CDR2 (germline): SNHLY, FYNNEI. The CDR3 contains 14 residues. V was cut by 7 bases and J by 2 bases, with 15 bases left in between.

This sequence joins TRBV5-6 and TRBJ1-1, with D possibly matching TRBD1 (6 bases). Germline-derived CDR1 and CDR2 are SGHDT and YYEEEE. V dropped 1 base and J dropped 3 bases, with 13 bases sitting between them. The CDR3 totals 15 residues. This CDR3 is CASSLRQDDDTEAFF. CDR3 sequence (DNA): TGTGCCAGCAGCTTGAGACAGGACGATGACACTGAAGCTTTCTTT.

A remark on this clone: A much larger clone differs from this one at a single base, so this may be a read error. The J gene is TRBJ1-1, the V gene TRBV28, with 7 bases identical to TRBD1. V shed 5 bases and J 0 bases; nucleotides not matched to a gene: 3. Per germline, CDR1 MDHEN and CDR2 SYDVKM. This CDR3 comprises 14 residues. Here the CDR3 reads CASSPGQLNTEAFF. Here the CDR3 DNA reads TGTGCCAGCAGTCCGGGACAGCTGAACACTGAAGCTTTCTTT.

V is TRBV4-1 and J is TRBJ1-4; D unclear. This CDR3 has 15 amino acids. Germline V gene data show CDR1 as MGHRA and CDR2 as YSYEKL. V was trimmed by 1 base and J by 4 bases, leaving 10 bases between them. CDR3 in DNA: TGCGCCAGCAGCCAAGTATACGGGAGTAATGAAAAACTGTTTTTT. Its translation: CASSQVYGSNEKLFF.

This clone was detected only once. This sequence joins TRBV2 and TRBJ2-3, with a weak D call TRBD1 (5 bases). Germline loops: CDR1 SNHLY, CDR2 FYNNEI. V lost 7 bases, J lost 3 bases, and 8 bases lay in between. The CDR3 is made up of 12 amino acids. In DNA, the CDR3 is TGTGCCAGCAACGGACAAACAGATACGCAGTATTTT. Residues: CASNGQTDTQYF.

V and J are TRBV9 and TRBJ2-3, with no clear D. There are 13 residues in the CDR3. Germline assignment: CDR1 SGDLS and CDR2 YYNGEE. V was clipped by 3 bases and J by 5 bases, with 10 bases between them. CDR3 loop: CASSAYRIDTQYF. For the CDR3, the DNA is TGTGCCAGCAGCGCATATCGGATAGATACGCAGTATTTT.

This clone was detected only once. The chain carries TRBV7-2 and TRBJ2-3, with D possibly TRBD2 on 5 matching bases. The CDR3 runs 14 residues. Germline V gene sequence: CDR1 SGHTA, CDR2 FQGNSA. Trimming cost V 0 bases and J 3 bases, with 7 bases left between them. The CDR3 is CASSLALATDTQYF. Written as DNA, the CDR3 is TGTGCCAGCAGCTTAGCCCTAGCAACAGATACGCAGTATTTT.

The chain carries TRBV16 and TRBJ2-1; 7 nucleotides agree with TRBD2. Trimming took 4 bases from V and 1 from J; bases not matched to a gene: 4. This CDR3 is 15 amino acids long. Germline-derived CDR1 and CDR2 are KGHSY and FQNENV. DNA of the CDR3: TGTGCCAGCAGCCCTTCTAGCGGTTCCTACAATGAGCAGTTCTTC. It is translated as CASSPSSGSYNEQFF.

The chain joins TRBV7-9 to TRBJ2-1; 10 bases are shared with TRBD2. Germline V gene data show CDR1 as SEHNR and CDR2 as FQNEAQ (reference sequence). There are 17 residues in the CDR3. After removal of 4 bases from V and 8 bases from J, the junction contained 14 bases not matched to a gene. DNA for the CDR3: TGTGCCAGCAGCTCGAATCTAGCCACTAGCGGGACTTATGAGCAGTTCTTC. It yields the protein CASSSNLATSGTYEQFF. Together with reference TRBV7-9 and TRBJ2-1, the CDR3 gives the full variable domain: DTGVSQNPRHKITKRGQNVTFRCDPISEHNRLYWYRQTLGQGPEFLTYFQNEAQLEKSRLLSDRFSAERPKGSFSTLEIQRTEQGDSAMYLCASSSNLATSGTYEQFFGPGTRLTVL.

This clone was seen a few times. The J gene is TRBJ2-2, the V gene TRBV6-4, with TRBD1 matching 7 bases. Trimming took 5 bases from V and 1 from J; bases not matched to a gene: 4. The germline V gene has CDR1 MRHNA and CDR2 SNTAGT. This CDR3 is built from 15 residues. The CDR3 bases are TGTGCCAGCAGTCCCACAGGGGAGAACACCGGGGAGCTGTTTTTT. This encodes CASSPTGENTGELFF.

This rearrangement joins TRBV28 to TRBJ1-5, with D tentatively TRBD1 (6 bases). The CDR3 consists of 14 residues. Trimming removed 8 bases from V and 4 bases from J, with 15 bases in between. Per the germline V gene, CDR1 is MDHEN and CDR2 is SYDVKM. The CDR3 DNA reads TGTGCCAGCGAGGAGGGGGGTTTAAATCAGCCCCAGCATTTT. Translated: CASEEGGLNQPQHF.

The chain's CDR3 is CASSSQREPGDTQYF. The CDR3 nucleotides read TGTGCCAGCAGCTCCCAGCGGGAGCCCGGAGATACGCAGTATTTT. This chain uses TRBV7-9 with TRBJ2-3; TRBD2 matches 8 bases. V shed 4 bases, J shed 5 bases, and the junction held 8 bases outside the gene matches. The CDR3 totals 15 residues. Per germline, CDR1 SEHNR and CDR2 FQNEAQ (reference sequence).